One and the same sample provided the 29 T cell receptor beta chains below, sequenced in a study of glioma-infiltrating T cells after dendritic cell vaccination. Measured with immunoSEQ multiplex PCR; TCRdb has only the in-frame clones, and not every one. The sample records 71,000 or so clones, about 76% being singletons. The specimen was blood, collected before dendritic cell vaccination. These TCRs come from a human donor with glioblastoma.

The genes are TRBV27 and TRBJ1-6, with D uncertain. Deletions cut 5 bases from V and 3 bases from J, with 5 bases between. The CDR3 runs to 13 residues. Germline assignment: CDR1 MNHEY and CDR2 SMNVEV (reference sequence). CDR3 sequence (DNA): TGTGCCAGCAGTCCAAACTATAATTCACCCCTCCACTTT. Residues: CASSPNYNSPLHF.

This clone showed up just once. The chain couples TRBV7-9 to TRBJ2-7; possibly TRBD1 for D (6 bases). Germline V gives CDR1 SEHNR, CDR2 FQNEAQ (reference sequence). The CDR3 contains 16 residues. V was trimmed by 2 bases and J by 3 bases, leaving 17 bases between them. The CDR3 nucleotides are TGTGCCAGCAGCTTATATGGGGACACAGGGATCTACGAGCAGTACTTC. Amino acids: CASSLYGDTGIYEQYF.

In DNA form, the CDR3 reads TGTGCCAGCAGTGAAGCTCGGTATCTCGGGGAAGCTTTCTTT. This translates into CASSEARYLGEAFF. The chain joins TRBV6-1 to TRBJ1-1; D ambiguous. V lost 0 bases and J 8 bases, leaving 13 bases between the germline ends. Per germline, CDR1 MNHNS and CDR2 SASEGT. CDR3 length: 14 residues.

The J gene is TRBJ1-1, the V gene TRBV7-8; no firm D call. The CDR3 runs 14 residues. Germline V gene sequence: CDR1 SGHVS, CDR2 FQNEAQ. V was shortened by 3 bases and J by 1 base, with 9 bases between the two germline ends. CDR3 in DNA: TGTGCCAGCAGCTTCTCTTTAGAGAACACTGAAGCTTTCTTT. This encodes CASSFSLENTEAFF.

DNA for the CDR3: TGCGCCAGCAGCCAAGATTTGTTCCCAGAAGCTTTCTTT. Translation: CASSQDLFPEAFF. The chain has TRBV4-1 and TRBJ1-1; no clear D gene. The length of the CDR3 is 13 residues. CDR1 is MGHRA, CDR2 YSYEKL, per germline. Between the trimmed V and J ends, which lost 0 bases and 8 bases, there was a span of 10 bases.

A few counts support this clone. The chain uses TRBV7-2 and TRBJ1-2; D is uncertain. This CDR3 has 14 residues. The V gene lost 4 bases and the J gene lost 5 bases, with 14 bases spanning the gap. Germline loops: CDR1 SGHTA, CDR2 FQGNSA. The CDR3 here is CASSSDGMGYGYTF. CDR3 sequence (DNA): TGTGCCAGCAGCTCGGACGGGATGGGGTATGGCTACACCTTC.

This clone was found a few times. V is TRBV2 and J is TRBJ2-5; no reliable D call. This CDR3 is 15 amino acids long. Germline V gene lookup returns CDR1 SNHLY and CDR2 FYNNEI. Deletions cut 6 bases from V and 7 bases from J, with 21 bases between. The DNA of the CDR3 is TGTGCCAGCAGGGTTTTTAATCATTTCTATGGGACCCAGTACTTC. Encoded protein: CASRVFNHFYGTQYF. The whole variable domain, filled in from reference TRBV2 and TRBJ2-5, reads EPEVTQTPSHQVTQMGQEVILRCVPISNHLYFYWYRQILGQKVEFLVSFYNNEISEKSEIFDDQFSVERPDGSNFTLKIRSTKLEDSAMYFCASRVFNHFYGTQYFGPGTRLLVL.

CDR3 loop: CAWTGSLDQPQHF. CDR3 DNA: TGTGCCTGGACAGGGTCCTTGGATCAGCCCCAGCATTTT. The J gene is TRBJ1-5, the V gene TRBV30; tentatively, D is TRBD1 (5 bases). From germline, CDR1 is GTSNPN and CDR2 SVGIG (reference sequence). Trimming removed 4 bases at V and 5 bases at J, with 12 bases between. The CDR3 spans 13 residues.

This clone has only one observation. V and J are TRBV19 and TRBJ2-7; 8 bases map to TRBD2. The CDR3 totals 16 residues. Germline CDR1 reads LNHDA; CDR2 reads SQIVND (reference sequence). Trimming removed 5 bases from V and 0 bases from J; junction bases left unmatched: 9. The CDR3 here is CASSSLSGGPSYEQYF. The CDR3 bases are TGTGCCAGTAGTTCGCTCAGCGGGGGACCCTCCTACGAGCAGTACTTC.

The chain uses TRBV9 and TRBJ2-2; TRBD1 agrees at 11 bases. The junction had 12 bases not matched to a gene; V was cut back by 2 bases and J by 6 bases. Germline loops: CDR1 SGDLS, CDR2 YYNGEE. CDR3 length equals 18 residues. CDR3 DNA sequence: TGTGCCAGCAGCGTCAATCCAAAGGACAGGGGGCGCCCCGGGGAGCTGTTTTTT. This encodes CASSVNPKDRGRPGELFF.

This rearrangement joins TRBV19 to TRBJ2-5, with 7 positions matching TRBD1. J was trimmed by 3 bases and V by 4 bases; bases with no gene match: 5. Germline assignment: CDR1 LNHDA and CDR2 SQIVND (reference sequence). The CDR3 has 14 residues. CDR3 loop: CASSTSGTEETQYF. CDR3 coding DNA: TGTGCCAGTAGTACTTCCGGGACAGAAGAGACCCAGTACTTC.

The chain combines TRBV6-6 with TRBJ1-5; D is unresolved. The CDR3 length is 16 residues. V gave up 2 bases and J gave up 0 bases, with 11 bases separating them. Germline lookup yields CDR1 MNHNY and CDR2 SVGAGI (reference sequence). The CDR3 DNA reads TGTGCCAGCAGTTACCCGGGTCAGATTAGCAATCAGCCCCAGCATTTT. The encoded protein is CASSYPGQISNQPQHF.

The chain links TRBV19 to TRBJ2-7; D is possibly TRBD1 (7 bases). The CDR3 length is 14 residues. Trimming stripped 2 bases from V and 2 bases from J, with 10 bases between. Germline lookup yields CDR1 LNHDA and CDR2 SQIVND (reference sequence). DNA of the CDR3: TGTGCCAGTAGTATACGCAGGGGGGCCTACGAGCAGTACTTC. This codes for CASSIRRGAYEQYF.

The chain combines TRBV7-3 with TRBJ2-5; D might be TRBD2 (6 bases). The germline CDR1 and CDR2 sequences are SGHTA and FQGTGA. The V gene lost 0 bases and the J gene lost 5 bases, with 10 bases spanning the gap. CDR3 length: 14 amino acids. The CDR3 here is CASSLTGAGETQYF. CDR3 nucleotide sequence: TGTGCCAGCAGCTTAACCGGGGCGGGGGAGACCCAGTACTTC.

This chain links TRBV9 with TRBJ2-7, with 7 positions matching TRBD1. Losses at the gene ends were 3 bases for V and 2 bases for J; bases not matched to a gene: 8. Germline CDR1 SGDLS, CDR2 YYNGEE. The CDR3 covers 15 residues. In DNA form, the CDR3 reads TGTGCCAGCAGCGGTTCCGGGACAGCGACCTACGAGCAGTACTTC. Amino acids: CASSGSGTATYEQYF.

This clone was seen only once. J is TRBJ1-3 and V is TRBV4-3, with D unclear. Per germline, CDR1 LGHNA and CDR2 YSLEER. This CDR3 region has 13 residues. V lost 0 bases to trimming and J lost 4 bases, with 4 bases between them. CDR3 in amino acids: CASSQDQGNTIYF. In DNA, the CDR3 is TGCGCCAGCAGCCAAGATCAGGGAAACACCATATATTTT.

This clone has more than one count but fewer than ten. The J gene is TRBJ2-1, the V gene TRBV15, with D tentatively TRBD2 (5 bases). V lost 3 bases and J 8 bases, leaving 11 bases between the germline ends. Germline V gene sequence: CDR1 LNHNV, CDR2 YYDKDF (reference sequence). The CDR3 is made up of 13 amino acids. CDR3: CATSSFGGYEQFF. For the CDR3, the DNA is TGTGCCACCAGCAGTTTCGGCGGGTATGAGCAGTTCTTC.

This clone occurred once. J is TRBJ1-1 and V is TRBV25-1; D remains unclear. There are 13 residues in the CDR3. Germline lookup yields CDR1 MGHDK and CDR2 SYGVNS. Deletions cut 3 bases from V and 0 bases from J, with 5 bases between. The CDR3 region has the DNA TGTGCCAGCAGTGATGGGCTGAACACTGAAGCTTTCTTT. Translation gives CASSDGLNTEAFF.

The chain uses TRBV11-2 and TRBJ2-3; possibly TRBD1 for D (5 bases). Per the germline V gene, CDR1 is SGHAT and CDR2 is FQNNGV. The CDR3 is 15 residues long. The V gene lost 5 bases and the J gene lost 7 bases, with 19 bases spanning the gap. The CDR3 DNA is TGTGCCAGCAGCATCGTACGGCCGCAGGGATATACGCAGTATTTT. Translation gives CASSIVRPQGYTQYF. The full variable domain, its missing parts supplied by reference TRBV11-2 and TRBJ2-3, is EAGVAQSPRYKIIEKRQSVAFWCNPISGHATLYWYQQILGQGPKLLIQFQNNGVVDDSQLPKDRFSAERLKGVDSTLKIQPAKLEDSAVYLCASSIVRPQGYTQYFGPGTRLTVL.

V and J are TRBV7-6 and TRBJ1-2; D unresolved. The germline gives CDR1 SGHVS, CDR2 FNYEAQ. Trimming took off 1 base at V and 2 bases at J, with 5 bases between the two ends. This CDR3 is built from 13 residues. CDR3 nucleotides: TGTGCCAGCAGCTTAGATCAGAACTATGGCTACACCTTC. This sequence encodes CASSLDQNYGYTF.

This sequence joins TRBV19 and TRBJ2-7, with TRBD1 matching 7 bases. The CDR3 has 15 amino acids. CDR1 and CDR2 from the germline V gene are LNHDA and SQIVND (reference sequence). The V gene end was trimmed by 3 bases and the J gene end by 6 bases; junction bases not matched to a gene: 11. This chain's CDR3 is CASSIGQAGGTEQYF. As DNA, the CDR3 is TGTGCCAGTAGTATCGGACAGGCTGGGGGTACCGAGCAGTACTTC.

V and J are TRBV7-7 and TRBJ2-7; possible D gene TRBD1, 7 bases. Germline values: CDR1 SSHAT, CDR2 FNYEAQ (reference sequence). The CDR3 sequence is 13 residues long. V lost 5 bases and J lost 5, with 13 bases in between. The CDR3 is CASSRGTADEQYF. The CDR3 bases are TGTGCCAGCAGCCGCGGGACAGCGGACGAGCAGTACTTC.

The chain links TRBV7-9 to TRBJ1-6; D is unclear. The CDR3 loop spans 14 amino acids. Trimming shortened V by 3 bases and J by 7 bases, and 10 bases separated the two germline ends. Germline CDR1 SEHNR, CDR2 FQNEAQ (reference sequence). CDR3 sequence reads: CASSFYISNSPLHF. CDR3 nucleotide sequence: TGTGCCAGCAGCTTTTACATATCAAATTCACCCCTCCACTTT.

The chain recombines TRBV15 with TRBJ1-1, with D unresolved. Germline-derived CDR1 and CDR2 are LNHNV and YYDKDF (reference sequence). Trimming removed 0 bases from V and 4 bases from J, with 6 bases in between. This CDR3 has 13 amino acids. The CDR3 coding sequence is TGTGCCACCAGCAGAGATTCGGGCACTGAAGCTTTCTTT. Translating gives CATSRDSGTEAFF.

There are a few counts of this clone. CDR3: CASSAEKNTEAFF. The CDR3 DNA sequence: TGTGCCAGCAGTGCAGAAAAGAACACTGAAGCTTTCTTT. The chain joins TRBV2 to TRBJ1-1, with D unclear. Per germline, CDR1 SNHLY and CDR2 FYNNEI. The CDR3 loop spans 13 amino acids. V lost 4 bases to trimming and J lost 1 base, with 7 bases between them.

This clone occurred a few times. The chain links TRBV28 to TRBJ1-6; D gene unclear. Germline V gene lookup returns CDR1 MDHEN and CDR2 SYDVKM. CDR3 length: 13 residues. Trimming took 7 bases from V and 10 from J, leaving 14 bases between them. The CDR3 sequence: CASNPEGGSPLHF. The CDR3, as DNA: TGTGCCAGCAACCCGGAGGGTGGCTCACCCCTCCACTTT.

The rearrangement links TRBV6-1 to TRBJ1-2; 8 nucleotides match TRBD1. The CDR3 length is 15 residues. The germline V gene has CDR1 MNHNS and CDR2 SASEGT. V trimming: 0 bases; J trimming: 4 bases; junction bases outside the gene matches: 4. The CDR3 nucleotides read TGTGCCAGCAGTGAAGCGTATGGACAGGGCTATGGCTACACCTTC. As protein: CASSEAYGQGYGYTF.

The rearrangement joins TRBV20-1 to TRBJ1-2; 7 bases are shared with TRBD1. Losses at the gene ends were 7 bases for V and 8 bases for J; bases not matched to a gene: 4. This CDR3 has 10 residues. Looked up from germline, CDR1 is DFQATT and CDR2 is SNEGSKA (reference sequence). In DNA, the CDR3 is TGCAGTGGTGGGACAGCCGGCTACACCTTC. This gives the protein CSGGTAGYTF.

The rearrangement joins TRBV7-3 to TRBJ2-2; TRBD1 matches 7 bases. There are 15 residues in the CDR3. V lost 2 bases to trimming and J lost 3 bases; unmatched junction nucleotides: 3. Germline V lookup: CDR1 SGHTA, CDR2 FQGTGA. In DNA form, the CDR3 reads TGTGCCAGCAGCTTAGACGACAGGGACACCGGGGAGCTGTTTTTT. Translating it yields CASSLDDRDTGELFF.